This TCR beta chain is drawn from a study of radiotherapy plus CTLA-4 blockade in lung cancer. About the study: Disease control was achieved by over 25% of patients, and objective responses by about 17%. General observations from the study: Response was reportedly best predicted by early blood T cell clone dynamics, with interferon-beta. The study found tumor-derived TCR clones expanded in blood after radiotherapy plus ipilimumab.

About this clone itself: The target antigen is unknown.

The study treated chemo-refractory metastatic non-small-cell lung cancer patients with focal radiation plus ipilimumab CTLA-4 blockade. Germline V gene lookup returns CDR1 MDHEN and CDR2 SYDVKM. The CDR3 runs 14 residues. Trimming removed 6 bases from V and 6 bases from J, with 14 bases in between. Generated by immunoSEQ multiplex PCR, the TCRdb table keeps only in-frame clones and is missing some. The data show approximately 46,000 clones, with 70% to 90% seen just once and roughly 25% held by the top ten. The source of this sequence is a human donor with non-small cell lung cancer whose response to radiotherapy plus ipilimumab could not be evaluated. This chain joins TRBV28 and TRBJ1-4, with D hard to call. The sample in question was peripheral blood, obtained from a patient treated with radiotherapy plus ipilimumab. CDR3 loop: CASSSWQFHEKLFF. CDR3 in DNA: TGTGCCAGCAGCTCTTGGCAGTTCCATGAAAAACTGTTTTTT.